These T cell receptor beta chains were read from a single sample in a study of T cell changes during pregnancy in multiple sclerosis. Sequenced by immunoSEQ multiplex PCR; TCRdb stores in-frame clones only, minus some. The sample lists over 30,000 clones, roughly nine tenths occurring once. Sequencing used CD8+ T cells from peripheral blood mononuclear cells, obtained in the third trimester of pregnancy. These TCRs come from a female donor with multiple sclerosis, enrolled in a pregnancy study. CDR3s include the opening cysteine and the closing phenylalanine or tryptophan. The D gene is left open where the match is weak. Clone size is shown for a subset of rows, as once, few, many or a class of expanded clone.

TGTGCCAGCAGTTTCTCAGGGTTCGGAAACACCATATATTTT CASSFSGFGNTIYF NA NA TRBJ1-3 TRBV27
TGTGCCAGCCGAAGGGGGGGCACCCTAAGGCAAGAGACCCAGTACTTC CASRRGGTLRQETQYF NA NA TRBJ2-5 TRBV27
TGTGCCAGCAGCTTGGAACGGGACACCCGCTCCTACGAGCAGTACTTC CASSLERDTRSYEQYF NA NA TRBJ2-7 TRBV5-5
TGTGCCAGCAGGGTCCCAGGTTCACCCCTCCACTTT CASRVPGSPLHF NA NA TRBJ1-6 TRBV2
TGTGCCAGCAGCTTGGAACAGGGCCTTTGGCTAGACTTC CASSLEQGLWLDF NA NA TRBJ1-2 TRBV5-6
TGTGCCACCAGCAGTGCCCAGACAGGGTATAATGGCTACACCTTC CATSSAQTGYNGYTF NA TRBD1 TRBJ1-2 TRBV15
TGTGCCAGCAGTCTCGGACAGATCCCAAACACCGGGGAGCTGTTTTTT CASSLGQIPNTGELFF NA NA TRBJ2-2 TRBV27
TGTGCCAGCAGTGAGGGGACTCTGGGGAGTGAAAAACTGTTTTTT CASSEGTLGSEKLFF NA NA TRBJ1-4 TRBV6-1
TGTGCCAGCAGCTTCCGGGACAGACGTTATGGCTACACCTTC CASSFRDRRYGYTF NA TRBD1 TRBJ1-2 TRBV28
TGTGCCAGCAGCGCCGGGGATTATAATGAAAAACTGTTTTTT CASSAGDYNEKLFF NA NA TRBJ1-4 TRBV9
TGCGCCAGCAGCCAAGTTACGGGGGTGATCTACGAGCAGTACTTC CASSQVTGVIYEQYF NA NA TRBJ2-7 TRBV4-1
TGCAGCGTTATCGGGACAGGGGGTACCGGGGAGCTGTTTTTT CSVIGTGGTGELFF NA TRBD1 TRBJ2-2 TRBV29-1
TGCAGCGTCCGGGACAGGGGAACCTACGAGCAGTACTTC CSVRDRGTYEQYF NA TRBD1 TRBJ2-7 TRBV29-1
TGTGCCAGCAGCCTAGGGGGCCCTGAAGCTTTCTTT CASSLGGPEAFF NA TRBD1 TRBJ1-1 TRBV7-9
TGTGCCAGCAGTTTCCAACCGGGGATTAATGAAAAACTGTTTTTT CASSFQPGINEKLFF NA NA TRBJ1-4 TRBV28
TGTGCCAGCAAGACAGGGGGGTCACCCCTCCACTTT CASKTGGSPLHF NA TRBD1 TRBJ1-6 TRBV27
TGTGCTGGCGGTAGCGCTATCTCTGGGGCCAACGTCCTGACTTTC CAGGSAISGANVLTF NA NA TRBJ2-6 TRBV7-9
TGTGCCAGCAGTAGTGGGCCCAACGGGGAGCTGTTTTTT CASSSGPNGELFF NA NA TRBJ2-2 TRBV7-3
TGTGCCAGCAGTGAGGACTCCAGCTCCTACAATGAGCAGTTCTTC CASSEDSSSYNEQFF NA NA TRBJ2-1 TRBV2
TGTGCCATCAACCAGGGTACAGCCTACGAGCAGTACTTC CAINQGTAYEQYF NA NA TRBJ2-7 TRBV10-3
TGTGCCAGCAGTCCTGGAGGGGAAGAGCAGTACTTC CASSPGGEEQYF NA NA TRBJ2-7 TRBV28
TGTGCCAGCCAGAGGGACAGCTCTTCCTACGAGCAGTACTTC CASQRDSSSYEQYF once TRBD1 TRBJ2-7 TRBV2
TGTGCCAGTCCCTATGGACAGGCTTATAGCAATCAGCCCCAGCATTTT CASPYGQAYSNQPQHF once TRBD1 TRBJ1-5 TRBV19
TGTGCCAGCAGCTTGCCTGACAGGGGGTCCTCCTACAATGAGCAGTTCTTC CASSLPDRGSSYNEQFF NA TRBD1 TRBJ2-1 TRBV5-4
TGTGCTTCCGGGAGGGTGGACCATGGCTACACCTTC CASGRVDHGYTF NA NA TRBJ1-2 TRBV5-3
TGTGCCAGCAGTTTATACAGCCCCGTGAACACTGAAGCTTTCTTT CASSLYSPVNTEAFF NA NA TRBJ1-1 TRBV27
TGTGCCAGCAGCTCCCACGACACCTACGAGCAGTACTTC CASSSHDTYEQYF few NA TRBJ2-7 TRBV7-9
TGTGCCAGCAGTTCCCCATATAGCGGGGGAAGCCCAGATACGCAGTATTTT CASSSPYSGGSPDTQYF NA TRBD2 TRBJ2-3 TRBV27
TGTGCCAGCAGCCGATCCGGGACAGGGATATACAATGAGCAGTTCTTC CASSRSGTGIYNEQFF NA TRBD1 TRBJ2-1 TRBV7-9
TGTGCCATCAGTGAGGGAACTAGCGGGAGCCCCCAAGAGACCCAGTACTTC CAISEGTSGSPQETQYF NA TRBD2 TRBJ2-5 TRBV10-3
TGTGCCAGCAGTTTAGTCATCACAGATACGCAGTATTTT CASSLVITDTQYF NA NA TRBJ2-3 TRBV28
TGTGCCAGCAGCTTAGGCCCGGCGGAGGGTAGGGGACAGCCCCAGCATTTT CASSLGPAEGRGQPQHF NA NA TRBJ1-5 TRBV7-9
TGTGCCAGCAGTTTAGGTCCAGGGTGGGAGCAGTACTTC CASSLGPGWEQYF NA NA TRBJ2-7 TRBV27
TGTGCCAGCAGTTTAGGGAGGGCAGGGGTCTACGAGCAGTACTTC CASSLGRAGVYEQYF NA NA TRBJ2-7 TRBV27
TGTGCCAGCAGTTCCTCCAGGACTGGAAAGATCACAGATACGCAGTATTTT CASSSSRTGKITDTQYF NA NA TRBJ2-3 TRBV27